Listed here is a single T cell receptor (beta chain). Original analysis: It was from reference gene primer amplification that nucleated cell counts were estimated. Clones were read by immunoSEQ multiplex PCR, and TCRdb kept only the in-frame ones, dropping some. The V and J calls and clone size are taken from that table; D and trimming were inferred from the DNA. The table includes 200,000 to 250,000 clones, about 85% detected once. This record comes from a study of blood T cell repertoires in COVID-19. Study background: T cells, B-cell-depleted T cells, or PBMCs supplied cDNA or gDNA.

V lost 4 bases to trimming and J lost 8 bases; unmatched junction nucleotides: 5. CDR3 length: 14 amino acids. The V gene's germline CDR1 is LNHNV and CDR2 YYDKDF (reference sequence). This receptor was obtained from a woman aged 45-60 years with COVID-19, enrolled during active disease. The chain has TRBV15 and TRBJ1-4; the match to TRBD1 covers 9 bases. Input material: peripheral blood. The CDR3 DNA sequence: TGTGCCACCAGCAAAGGGGGACAGGGCGAAAAACTGTTTTTT. Encoded protein: CATSKGGQGEKLFF.